This TCR beta chain was sequenced in a study of siplizumab effects on memory and regulatory T cells. Germline loops: CDR1 MRHNA, CDR2 SNTAGT. V was clipped by 3 bases and J by 3 bases, with 10 bases between them. There are 14 residues in the CDR3. On this clone itself: Its target is unknown.

General study points: A mean of about 69% of mappable alloreactive CD4+ clones were Treg-derived with siplizumab, compared with 25% to 30% in controls. The drug siplizumab significantly decreased the alloreactive sequences that could be traced to unstimulated CD4+ memory cells. Apparently key alloresponse contributors, naive T cells also seemed more diverse than memory cells. Suppression by proliferating Tregs derived from siplizumab cultures was not verified.

Repertoires were generated with immunoSEQ multiplex PCR, while TCRdb's copy carries only in-frame clones and drops some. The data contain approximately 92,000 clones, about 94% of them singletons. The sequencing sample was made of non-Treg CD4+ T cells sorted from blood. This rearrangement joins TRBV6-4 to TRBJ2-3; D remains unclear. The clonotype comes from a human donor in good health. CDR3 sequence: CASSESTTTDTQYF. CDR3 sequence (DNA): TGTGCCAGCAGTGAGTCGACAACGACAGATACGCAGTATTTT.